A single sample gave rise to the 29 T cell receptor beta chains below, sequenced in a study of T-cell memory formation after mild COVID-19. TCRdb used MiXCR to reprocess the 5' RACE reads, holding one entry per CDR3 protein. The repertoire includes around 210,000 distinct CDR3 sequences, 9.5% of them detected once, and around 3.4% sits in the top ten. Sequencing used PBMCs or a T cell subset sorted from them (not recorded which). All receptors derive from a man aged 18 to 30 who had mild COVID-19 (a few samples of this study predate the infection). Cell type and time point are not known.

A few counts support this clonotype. CDR3 DNA sequence: TGTGCCAGCGCCCTCCACTACGAGCAGTACTTC. Its protein product is CASALHYEQYF. V and J are TRBV2 and TRBJ2-7; D is unresolved. Germline CDR1 SNHLY, CDR2 FYNNEI. Trimming cost V 8 bases and J 3 bases, with 8 bases left between them. The CDR3 runs 11 residues.

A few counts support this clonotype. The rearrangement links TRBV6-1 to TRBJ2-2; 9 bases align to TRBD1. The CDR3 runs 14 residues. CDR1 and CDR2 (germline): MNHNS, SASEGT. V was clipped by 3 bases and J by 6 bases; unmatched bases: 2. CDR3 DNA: TGTGCCAGCAGTGAGGACAGGGGTCCCGGGGAGCTGTTTTTT. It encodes CASSEDRGPGELFF.

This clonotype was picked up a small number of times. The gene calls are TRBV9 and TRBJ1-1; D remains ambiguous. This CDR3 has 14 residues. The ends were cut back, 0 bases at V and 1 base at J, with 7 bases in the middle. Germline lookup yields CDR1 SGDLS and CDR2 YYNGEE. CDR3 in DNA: TGTGCCAGCAGCGTAGCTTGGGGGAACACTGAAGCTTTCTTT. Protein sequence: CASSVAWGNTEAFF.

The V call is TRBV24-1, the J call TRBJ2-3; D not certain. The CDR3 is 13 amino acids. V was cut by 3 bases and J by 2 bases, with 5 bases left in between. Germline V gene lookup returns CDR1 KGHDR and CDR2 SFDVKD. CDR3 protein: CATSDPSTDTQYF. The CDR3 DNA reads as TGTGCCACCAGTGATCCTTCCACAGATACGCAGTATTTT.

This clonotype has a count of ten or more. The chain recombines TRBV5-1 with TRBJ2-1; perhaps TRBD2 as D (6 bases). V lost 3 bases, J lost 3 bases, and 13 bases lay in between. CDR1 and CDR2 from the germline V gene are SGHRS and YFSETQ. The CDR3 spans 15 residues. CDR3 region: CASSSAGLIYNEQFF. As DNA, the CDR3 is TGCGCCAGCAGCTCGGCGGGGCTAATCTACAATGAGCAGTTCTTC.

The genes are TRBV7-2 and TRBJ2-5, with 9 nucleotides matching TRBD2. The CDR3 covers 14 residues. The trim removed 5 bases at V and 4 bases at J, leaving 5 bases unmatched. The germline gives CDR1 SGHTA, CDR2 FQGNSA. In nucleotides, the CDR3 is TGTGCCAGCAGCATCGGACTAGCGAGAGAGACCCAGTACTTC. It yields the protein CASSIGLARETQYF.

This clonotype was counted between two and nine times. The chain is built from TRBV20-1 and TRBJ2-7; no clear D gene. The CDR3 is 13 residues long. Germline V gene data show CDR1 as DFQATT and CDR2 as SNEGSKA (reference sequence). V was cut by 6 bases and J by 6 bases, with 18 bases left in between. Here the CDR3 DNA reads TGCAGTGCCTCCCGTCAGGTGGCAGGCGAGCAGTACGTC. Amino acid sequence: CSASRQVAGEQYV.

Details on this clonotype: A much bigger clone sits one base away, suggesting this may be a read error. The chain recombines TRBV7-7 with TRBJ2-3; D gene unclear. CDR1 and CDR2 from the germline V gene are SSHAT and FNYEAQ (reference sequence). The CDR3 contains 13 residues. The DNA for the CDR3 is TGTGCCAGGAGCTTAGGGTATGGAGATACGCAGTATTTT. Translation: CARSLGYGDTQYF.

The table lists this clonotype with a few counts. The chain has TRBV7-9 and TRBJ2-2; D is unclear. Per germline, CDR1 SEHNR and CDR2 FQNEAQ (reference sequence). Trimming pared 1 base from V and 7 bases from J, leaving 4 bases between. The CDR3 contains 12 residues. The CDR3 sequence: CASSLEGGELFF. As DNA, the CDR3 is TGTGCCAGCAGCTTAGAGGGCGGGGAGCTGTTTTTT.

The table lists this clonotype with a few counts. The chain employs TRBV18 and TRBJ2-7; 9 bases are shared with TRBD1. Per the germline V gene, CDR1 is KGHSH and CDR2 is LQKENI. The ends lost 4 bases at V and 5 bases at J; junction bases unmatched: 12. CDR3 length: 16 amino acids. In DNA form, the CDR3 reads TGTGCCAGCTCACGCGAACCGGGACAGGGACAGCACGAGCAGTACGTC. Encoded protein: CASSREPGQGQHEQYV.

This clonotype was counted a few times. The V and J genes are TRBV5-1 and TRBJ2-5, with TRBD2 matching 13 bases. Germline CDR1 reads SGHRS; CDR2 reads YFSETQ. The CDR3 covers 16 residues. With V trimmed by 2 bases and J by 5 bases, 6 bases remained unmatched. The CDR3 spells CASSFLTSGGDETQYF. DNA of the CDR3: TGCGCCAGCAGCTTTTTAACTAGCGGGGGGGATGAGACCCAGTACTTC.

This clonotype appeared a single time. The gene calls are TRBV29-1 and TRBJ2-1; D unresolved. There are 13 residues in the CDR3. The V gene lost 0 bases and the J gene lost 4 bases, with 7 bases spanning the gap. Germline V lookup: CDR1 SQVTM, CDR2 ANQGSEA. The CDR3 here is CSVEDESYNEQFF. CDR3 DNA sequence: TGCAGCGTTGAAGACGAGAGTTACAATGAGCAGTTCTTC.

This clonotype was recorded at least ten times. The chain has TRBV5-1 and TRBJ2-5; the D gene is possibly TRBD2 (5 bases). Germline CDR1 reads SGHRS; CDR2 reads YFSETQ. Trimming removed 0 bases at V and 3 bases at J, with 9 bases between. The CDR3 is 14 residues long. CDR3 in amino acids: CASSLADFEETQYF. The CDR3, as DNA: TGCGCCAGCAGCTTGGCGGACTTCGAAGAGACCCAGTACTTC.

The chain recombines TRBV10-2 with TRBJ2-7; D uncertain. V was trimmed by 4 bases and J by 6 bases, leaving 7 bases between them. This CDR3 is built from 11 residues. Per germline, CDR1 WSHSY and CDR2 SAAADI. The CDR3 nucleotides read TGCGCCAGCAGTGTTGCTGGCGAGCAGTACTTC. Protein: CASSVAGEQYF.

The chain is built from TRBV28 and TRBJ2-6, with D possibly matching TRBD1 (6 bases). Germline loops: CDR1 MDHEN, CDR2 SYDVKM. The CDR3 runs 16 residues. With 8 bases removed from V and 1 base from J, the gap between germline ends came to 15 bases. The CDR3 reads CASGGQPFSGANVLTF. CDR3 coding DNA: TGTGCCAGCGGTGGACAGCCGTTTTCTGGGGCCAACGTCCTGACTTTC.

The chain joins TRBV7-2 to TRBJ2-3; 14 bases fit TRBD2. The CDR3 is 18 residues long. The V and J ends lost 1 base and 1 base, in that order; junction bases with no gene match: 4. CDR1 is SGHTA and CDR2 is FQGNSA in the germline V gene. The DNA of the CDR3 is TGTGCCAGCAGCTTAGTGGGACTAGCGGGGGAAGGCACAGATACGCAGTATTTT. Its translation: CASSLVGLAGEGTDTQYF.

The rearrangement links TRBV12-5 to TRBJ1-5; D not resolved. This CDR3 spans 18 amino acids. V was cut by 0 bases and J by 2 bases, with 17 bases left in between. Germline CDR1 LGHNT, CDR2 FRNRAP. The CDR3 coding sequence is TGTGCTAGTGGTTTGGTACTCGGAGGGATTAGTCGCAATCAGCCCCAGCATTTT. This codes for CASGLVLGGISRNQPQHF.

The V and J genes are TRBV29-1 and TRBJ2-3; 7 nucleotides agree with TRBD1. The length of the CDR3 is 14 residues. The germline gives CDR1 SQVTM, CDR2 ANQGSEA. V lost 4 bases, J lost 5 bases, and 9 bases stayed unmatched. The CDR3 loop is CSVVLGQKGDTQYF. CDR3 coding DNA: TGCAGCGTTGTTTTGGGACAGAAGGGAGATACGCAGTATTTT.

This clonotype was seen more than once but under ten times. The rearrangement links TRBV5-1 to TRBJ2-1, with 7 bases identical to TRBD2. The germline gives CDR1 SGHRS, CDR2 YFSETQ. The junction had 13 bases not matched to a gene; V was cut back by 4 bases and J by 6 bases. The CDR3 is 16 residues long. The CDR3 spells CASSGRVRPEGNEQFF. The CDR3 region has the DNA TGCGCCAGCAGCGGGAGGGTTCGGCCAGAGGGCAATGAGCAGTTCTTC.

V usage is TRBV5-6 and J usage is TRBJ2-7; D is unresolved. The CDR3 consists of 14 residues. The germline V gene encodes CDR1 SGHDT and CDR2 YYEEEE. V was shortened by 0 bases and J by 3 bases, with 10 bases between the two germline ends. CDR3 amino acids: CASSLAWGGYEQYF. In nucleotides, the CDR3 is TGTGCCAGCAGCTTGGCCTGGGGTGGCTACGAGCAGTACTTC.

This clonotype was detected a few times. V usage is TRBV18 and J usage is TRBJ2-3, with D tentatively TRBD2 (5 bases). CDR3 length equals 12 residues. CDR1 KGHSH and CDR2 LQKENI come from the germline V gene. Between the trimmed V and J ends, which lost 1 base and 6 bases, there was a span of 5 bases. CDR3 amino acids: CASSPQRDTQYF. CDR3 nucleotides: TGTGCCAGCTCACCACAGCGGGATACGCAGTATTTT.

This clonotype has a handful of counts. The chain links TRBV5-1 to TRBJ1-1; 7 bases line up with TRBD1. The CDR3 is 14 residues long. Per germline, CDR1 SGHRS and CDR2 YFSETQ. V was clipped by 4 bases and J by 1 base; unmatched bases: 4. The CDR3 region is CASSPGQRNTEAFF. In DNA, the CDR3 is TGCGCCAGCAGCCCGGGACAGAGGAACACTGAAGCTTTCTTT. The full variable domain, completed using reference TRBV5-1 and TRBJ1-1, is KAGVTQTPRYLIKTRGQQVTLSCSPISGHRSVSWYQQTPGQGLQFLFEYFSETQRNKGNFPGRFSGRQFSNSRSEMNVSTLELGDSALYLCASSPGQRNTEAFFGQGTRLTVV.

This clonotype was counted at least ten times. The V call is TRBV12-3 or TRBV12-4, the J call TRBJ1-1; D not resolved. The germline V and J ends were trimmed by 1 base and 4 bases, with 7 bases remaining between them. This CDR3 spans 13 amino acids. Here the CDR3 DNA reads TGTGCCAGCAGTTTAGACAGAGGCACTGAAGCTTTCTTT. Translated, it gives CASSLDRGTEAFF.

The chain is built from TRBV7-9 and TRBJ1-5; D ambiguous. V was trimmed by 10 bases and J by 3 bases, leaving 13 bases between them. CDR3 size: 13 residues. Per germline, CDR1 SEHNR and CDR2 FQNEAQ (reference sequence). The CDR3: CATRDTANQPQHF. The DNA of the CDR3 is TGTGCCACTAGAGACACGGCCAATCAGCCCCAGCATTTT.

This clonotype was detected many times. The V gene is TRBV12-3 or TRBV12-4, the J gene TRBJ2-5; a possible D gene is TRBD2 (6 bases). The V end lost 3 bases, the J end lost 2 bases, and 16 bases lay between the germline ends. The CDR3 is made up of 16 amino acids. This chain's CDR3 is CASSFLRLGAQETQYF. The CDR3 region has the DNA TGTGCCAGCAGTTTTCTTCGACTAGGTGCACAAGAGACCCAGTACTTC.

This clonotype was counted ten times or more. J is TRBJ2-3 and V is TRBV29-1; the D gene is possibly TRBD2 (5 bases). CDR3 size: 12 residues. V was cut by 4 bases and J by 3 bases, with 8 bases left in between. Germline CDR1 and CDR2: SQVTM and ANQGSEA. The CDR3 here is CSVGTPTDTQYF. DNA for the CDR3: TGCAGCGTTGGGACTCCAACAGATACGCAGTATTTT.

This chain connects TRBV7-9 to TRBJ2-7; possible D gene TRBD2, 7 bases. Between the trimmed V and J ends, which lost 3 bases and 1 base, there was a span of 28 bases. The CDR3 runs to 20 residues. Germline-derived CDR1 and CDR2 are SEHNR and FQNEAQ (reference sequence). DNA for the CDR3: TGTGCCAGCAGCTTCACAGGGTTCGGTAATAGCGGGCCACCTTCCTACGAGCAGTACTTC. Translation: CASSFTGFGNSGPPSYEQYF.

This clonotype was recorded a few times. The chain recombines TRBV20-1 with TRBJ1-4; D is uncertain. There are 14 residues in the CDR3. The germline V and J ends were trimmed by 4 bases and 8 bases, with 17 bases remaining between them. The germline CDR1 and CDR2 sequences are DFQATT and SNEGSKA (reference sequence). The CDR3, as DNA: TGCAGTGCTATCTCCCTCCCAGACGGGGAAAAACTGTTTTTT. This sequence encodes CSAISLPDGEKLFF.

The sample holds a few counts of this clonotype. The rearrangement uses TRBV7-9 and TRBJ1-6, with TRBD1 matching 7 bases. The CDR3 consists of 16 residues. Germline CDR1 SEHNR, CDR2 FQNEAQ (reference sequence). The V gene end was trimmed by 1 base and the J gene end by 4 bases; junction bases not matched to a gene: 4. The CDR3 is CASSLGTGAYNSPLHF. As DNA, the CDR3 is TGTGCCAGCAGCTTAGGGACAGGTGCTTATAATTCACCCCTCCACTTT.